This TCR beta chain is from a study of CD8+ T cells in alopecia areata. Study-level information: Treated individuals took tofacitinib by mouth, 5 to 10 mg twice daily.

Treatment defined: oral pan-JAK inhibitor, 5-10 mg twice daily. CDR3 size: 16 residues. V shed 9 bases and J shed 4 bases, with 21 bases lying between them. The germline V gene encodes CDR1 LGHNA and CDR2 YNFKEQ. Extracted RNA was reverse transcribed, and the resulting cDNA served as sequencing template. The method was immunoSEQ multiplex PCR; TCRdb's version includes in-frame clones alone and lacks a portion of them. This sample has about 120,000 clones; 55% to 60% occur once, and the top ten carry around 3.4%. The V call is TRBV4-2, the J call TRBJ1-4, with a weak D call TRBD1 (5 bases). The source material was CD4+ T cells sorted from blood, sampled at week 24, from a patient treated with tofacitinib. This sequence originates from a human donor with alopecia areata. CDR3: CASPHRKGSYNEKLFF. CDR3 nucleotides: TGTGCCAGTCCCCACAGGAAGGGGTCCTATAATGAAAAACTGTTTTTT.